Here is one TCR beta chain with its context. Its cognate antigen is unknown. These data belong to a study of identical twins. The germline CDR1 and CDR2 sequences are DFQATT and SNEGSKA (reference sequence). The V segment lost 2 bases and the J segment 2 bases; nucleotides outside the gene matches: 9. CDR3 size: 19 residues. Carrying unique molecular identifiers, the cDNA also gained a universal primer site through template switching. TCRdb reprocessed the 5' RACE reads via MiXCR and lists one record per CDR3 protein. The sample consists of just over 450,000 distinct CDR3 sequences, more than 13% of them appearing once. Whole-study findings and limits: Less excess twin sharing appeared in beta out-of-frame sequences. There were fewer insertions in abundant cord blood beta clonotypes, but memory repertoires showed no such pattern.

The same sample was also studied in work on yellow fever vaccine responses in identical twins.

This sequence originates from a woman aged 18-30 years in good health. Source material: CD4+ T cells sorted from blood. The gene calls are TRBV20-1 and TRBJ2-1; 16 bases line up with TRBD2. CDR3 nucleotides: TGCAGTGCTAGACGGTCGGGGACTAGCGGGAGGGCCCCCTACAATGAGCAGTTCTTC. Translation gives CSARRSGTSGRAPYNEQFF.